This T cell receptor (beta chain) came from a study of cytomegalovirus exposure and HLA in healthy donors. Of note for this clone: Its antigen is unknown.

In the PCR, 60 Vbeta and 13 Jbeta primers were used. The assay was immunoSEQ multiplex PCR, and TCRdb's table has in-frame clones only and misses some. The profile shows roughly 130,000 clones, about 73% of them singletons. Study-wide results and limits: Some 150 TCR beta chains were listed as cytomegalovirus-associated.

Donors consisted of healthy bone marrow donors. This CDR3 is 13 amino acids long. CDR1 MNHEY and CDR2 SVGAGI come from the germline V gene. V was clipped by 7 bases and J by 0 bases, with 10 bases between them. The clonotype originates from a middle-aged woman in good health and CMV-seropositive. The sample taken for sequencing was PBMCs. The V and J genes are TRBV6-5 and TRBJ2-7; tentatively, D is TRBD2 (6 bases). The CDR3 reads CASTEGNSYEQYF. CDR3 coding DNA: TGTGCCAGCACGGAGGGGAACTCCTACGAGCAGTACTTC.